These 10 T cell receptor beta chains were all obtained from the same sample, sequenced in a study of T cells in Graves' hyperthyroidism and ophthalmopathy. Using RNA transcripts as the source, TCR beta CDR3 regions were amplified. HTBI primers were used for first-round RT-PCR of the TCR CDR3. TCRdb recomputed calls from the multiplex PCR reads with MiXCR, one row per CDR3 protein. The table has fewer than 800,000 distinct CDR3 sequences, roughly 15% seen once. Material: blood. These receptors came from a man between 18 and 35 years old with Graves' hyperthyroidism.

The table lists this clonotype with many counts. V usage is TRBV7-2 and J usage is TRBJ1-1; D ambiguous. V dropped 2 bases and J dropped 2 bases, with 12 bases sitting between them. Germline V gene sequence: CDR1 SGHTA, CDR2 FQGNSA. The CDR3 covers 15 residues. CDR3 DNA: TGTGCCAGCAGCTTAACGACCGTGGCAAACACTGAAGCTTTCTTT. It codes for CASSLTTVANTEAFF.

Ten or more counts support this clonotype. The rearrangement uses TRBV5-5 and TRBJ2-5; D is perhaps TRBD1 or TRBD2 (5 bases each). V lost 4 bases and J lost 12, with 22 bases in between. Per the germline V gene, CDR1 is SGHKS and CDR2 is YYEKEE (reference sequence). This CDR3 region has 14 residues. The CDR3 DNA follows: TGTGCCAGCAGCAGAGGAAGGGACCAAGAAAGCGAGTACTTC. Protein product: CASSRGRDQESEYF.

This clonotype was picked up a small number of times. The V gene is TRBV6-8, the J gene TRBJ2-7; 7 nucleotides agree with TRBD2. Trimming cost V 8 bases and J 2 bases; bases outside gene matches: 15. There are 16 residues in the CDR3. Germline V CDR1 and CDR2: MNHGY, SAAAGT. The CDR3 coding sequence is TGTGCCAGCTCCCTGGGGGGGGACGAATCAGCCTACGAGCAGTACTTC. This translates into CASSLGGDESAYEQYF.

This clonotype has only a few counts. J is TRBJ2-1 and V is TRBV11-3, with D maybe TRBD1 (5 bases). Trimming removed 1 base at V and 4 bases at J, with 8 bases between. CDR1 is SGHNT, CDR2 YENEEA, per germline. CDR3 length equals 14 residues. The CDR3 spells CASSLAHRYNEQFF. The DNA for the CDR3 is TGTGCCAGCAGCTTAGCCCACAGGTACAATGAGCAGTTCTTC.

This clonotype was seen ten or more times. The chain has TRBV7-9 and TRBJ1-5, with D unclear. The CDR3 is 14 amino acids. The V gene lost 3 bases and the J gene lost 0 bases, with 6 bases spanning the gap. Germline values: CDR1 SEHNR, CDR2 FQNEAQ (reference sequence). The CDR3 DNA reads TGTGCCAGCAGCTTCCAATCTAGCAATCAGCCCCAGCATTTT. Translation: CASSFQSSNQPQHF.

This clonotype was observed a few times. This chain connects TRBV10-3 to TRBJ2-1; 7 bases are a match to TRBD2. The germline gives CDR1 ENHRY, CDR2 SYGVKD. This CDR3 spans 14 amino acids. Trimming removed 6 bases from V and 6 bases from J; junction bases left unmatched: 8. The CDR3 DNA reads as TGTGCCATCAGACCGGCGGGAGTCCGCAATGAGCAGTTCTTC. It encodes CAIRPAGVRNEQFF.

The chain carries TRBV29-1 and TRBJ2-1; TRBD1 or TRBD2 may be the D gene (5 bases each). With 7 bases removed from V and 1 base from J, the gap between germline ends came to 23 bases. The CDR3 sequence is 17 residues long. Germline loops: CDR1 SQVTM, CDR2 ANQGSEA. The DNA for the CDR3 is TGCAGCGGTGAGATGAATCCGGGACCCAGTTCCTACAATGAGCAGTTCTTC. Translating gives CSGEMNPGPSSYNEQFF.

V and J are TRBV20-1 and TRBJ1-1; no clear D gene. The CDR3 spans 15 residues. CDR1 and CDR2 from the germline V gene are DFQATT and SNEGSKA (reference sequence). Trimming stripped 0 bases from V and 4 bases from J, with 15 bases between. CDR3 region: CSARDLGLGITEAFF. CDR3 bases: TGCAGTGCTAGAGATCTCGGTTTGGGGATCACTGAAGCTTTCTTT.

This clonotype came up many times. CDR3 amino acids: CASSTSGLGNQPQHF. The DNA for the CDR3 is TGTGCCAGCAGCACCTCAGGGTTGGGCAATCAGCCCCAGCATTTT. This chain uses TRBV2 with TRBJ1-5; TRBD1 is a possible D gene (5 bases). The CDR3 has 15 residues. Per the germline V gene, CDR1 is SNHLY and CDR2 is FYNNEI. V was clipped by 6 bases and J by 2 bases, with 14 bases between them.

This clonotype was recorded only once. The chain carries TRBV28 and TRBJ1-5; D is undetermined. Germline V gives CDR1 MDHEN, CDR2 SYDVKM. The V end lost 6 bases, the J end lost 0 bases, and 12 bases lay between the germline ends. CDR3 length equals 15 residues. DNA of the CDR3: TGTGCCAGCAGCCCGATAAACTATAGCAATCAGCCCCAGCATTTT. This codes for CASSPINYSNQPQHF.